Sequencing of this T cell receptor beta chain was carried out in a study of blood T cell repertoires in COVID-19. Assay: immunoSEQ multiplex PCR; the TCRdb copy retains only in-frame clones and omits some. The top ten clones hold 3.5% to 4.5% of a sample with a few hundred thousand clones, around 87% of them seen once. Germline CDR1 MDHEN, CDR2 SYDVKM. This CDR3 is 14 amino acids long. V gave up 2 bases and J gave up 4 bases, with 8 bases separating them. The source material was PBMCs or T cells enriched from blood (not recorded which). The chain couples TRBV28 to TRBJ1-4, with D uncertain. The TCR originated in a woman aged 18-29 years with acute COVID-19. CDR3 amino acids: CASSLRRLNEKLFF. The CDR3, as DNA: TGTGCCAGCAGTTTACGGCGGCTTAATGAAAAACTGTTTTTT.